This T cell receptor (beta chain) was captured by sequencing in a study of T cell changes during pregnancy in multiple sclerosis. V lost 5 bases and J lost 2, with 8 bases in between. The CDR3 loop spans 13 amino acids. The germline V gene encodes CDR1 SNHLY and CDR2 FYNNEI. Some clones are missing from TCRdb's copy, which holds only in-frame ones; the method was immunoSEQ multiplex PCR. This sample carries about 40,000 clones, about 87% of them seen once, and the ten largest clones take roughly 0.52%. This sequence joins TRBV2 and TRBJ2-3, with TRBD1 as a possible D gene (5 bases). The TCR was taken from a female donor with multiple sclerosis, enrolled in a pregnancy study. The input for sequencing was CD4+ T cells from peripheral blood mononuclear cells, taken before pregnancy. The DNA for the CDR3 is TGTGCCAGCAGTCGACAGTTCACAGATACGCAGTATTTT. It translates to CASSRQFTDTQYF.